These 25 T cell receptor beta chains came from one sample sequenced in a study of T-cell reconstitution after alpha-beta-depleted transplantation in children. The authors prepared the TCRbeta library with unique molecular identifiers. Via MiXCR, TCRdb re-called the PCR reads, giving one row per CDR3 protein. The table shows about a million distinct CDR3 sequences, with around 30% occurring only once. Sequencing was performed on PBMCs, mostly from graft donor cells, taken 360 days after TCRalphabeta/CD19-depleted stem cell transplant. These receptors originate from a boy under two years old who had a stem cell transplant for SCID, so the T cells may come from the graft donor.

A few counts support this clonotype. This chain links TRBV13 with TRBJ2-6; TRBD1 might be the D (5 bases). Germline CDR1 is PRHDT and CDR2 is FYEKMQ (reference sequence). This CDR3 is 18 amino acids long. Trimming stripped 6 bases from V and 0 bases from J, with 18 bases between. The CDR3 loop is CASRNYRSPSSGANVLTF. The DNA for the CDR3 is TGTGCCAGCAGGAATTACAGGTCCCCTAGCTCTGGGGCCAACGTCCTGACTTTC.

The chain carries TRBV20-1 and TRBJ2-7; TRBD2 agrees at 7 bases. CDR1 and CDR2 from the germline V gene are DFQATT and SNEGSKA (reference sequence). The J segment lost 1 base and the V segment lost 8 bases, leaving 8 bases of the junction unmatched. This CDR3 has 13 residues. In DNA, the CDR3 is TGCAGTCAACGGGACTACCGATCCTACGAGCAGTACTTC. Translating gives CSQRDYRSYEQYF.

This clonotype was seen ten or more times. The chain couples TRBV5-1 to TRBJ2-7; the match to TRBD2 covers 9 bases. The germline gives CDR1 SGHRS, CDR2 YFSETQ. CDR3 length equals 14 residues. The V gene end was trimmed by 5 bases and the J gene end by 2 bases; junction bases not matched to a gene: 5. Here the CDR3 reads CASRWASGAYEQYF. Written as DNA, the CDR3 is TGCGCCAGCAGATGGGCTAGCGGGGCCTACGAGCAGTACTTC.

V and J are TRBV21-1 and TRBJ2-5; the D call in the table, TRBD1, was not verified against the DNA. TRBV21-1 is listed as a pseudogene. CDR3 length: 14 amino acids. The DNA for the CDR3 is TGTGCCAGCACGGGGGGAATCCCTTGTAAGACCCAGTACTTC. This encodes CASTGGIPCKTQYF.

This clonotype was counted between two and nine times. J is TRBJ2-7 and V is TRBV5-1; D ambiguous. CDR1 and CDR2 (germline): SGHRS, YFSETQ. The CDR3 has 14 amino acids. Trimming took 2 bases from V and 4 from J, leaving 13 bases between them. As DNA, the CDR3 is TGCGCCAGCAGCTTTCGGCAGGACCTATACGAGCAGTACTTC. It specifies CASSFRQDLYEQYF.

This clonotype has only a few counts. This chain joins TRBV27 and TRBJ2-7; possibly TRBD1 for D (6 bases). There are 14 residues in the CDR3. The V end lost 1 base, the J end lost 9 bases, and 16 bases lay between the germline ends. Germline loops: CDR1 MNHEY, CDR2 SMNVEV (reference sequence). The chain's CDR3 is CASSLFGRGPGQYF. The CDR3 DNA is TGTGCCAGCAGTTTATTCGGCAGGGGACCCGGGCAGTACTTC.

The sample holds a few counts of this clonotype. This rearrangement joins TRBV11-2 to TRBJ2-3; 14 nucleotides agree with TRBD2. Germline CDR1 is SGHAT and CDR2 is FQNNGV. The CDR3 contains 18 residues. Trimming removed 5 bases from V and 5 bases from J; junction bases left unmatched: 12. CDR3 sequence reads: CASSPTGTSGGGLDTQYF. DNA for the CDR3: TGTGCCAGCAGCCCTACCGGGACTAGCGGGGGAGGGTTAGATACGCAGTATTTT. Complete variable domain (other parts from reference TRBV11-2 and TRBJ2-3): EAGVAQSPRYKIIEKRQSVAFWCNPISGHATLYWYQQILGQGPKLLIQFQNNGVVDDSQLPKDRFSAERLKGVDSTLKIQPAKLEDSAVYLCASSPTGTSGGGLDTQYFGPGTRLTVL.

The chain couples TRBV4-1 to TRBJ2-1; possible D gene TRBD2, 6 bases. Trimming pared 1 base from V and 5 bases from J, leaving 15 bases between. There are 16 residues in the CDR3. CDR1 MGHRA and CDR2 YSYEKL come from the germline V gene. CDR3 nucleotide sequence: TGCGCCAGCAGCCAAGCGGGAGCGGGTCGGGACAATGAGCAGTTCTTC. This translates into CASSQAGAGRDNEQFF.

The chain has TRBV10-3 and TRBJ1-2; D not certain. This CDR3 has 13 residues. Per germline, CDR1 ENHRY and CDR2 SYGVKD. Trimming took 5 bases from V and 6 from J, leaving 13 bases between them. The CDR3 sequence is CAISPEGRDGYTF. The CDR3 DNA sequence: TGTGCCATCAGTCCGGAAGGACGCGATGGCTACACCTTC.

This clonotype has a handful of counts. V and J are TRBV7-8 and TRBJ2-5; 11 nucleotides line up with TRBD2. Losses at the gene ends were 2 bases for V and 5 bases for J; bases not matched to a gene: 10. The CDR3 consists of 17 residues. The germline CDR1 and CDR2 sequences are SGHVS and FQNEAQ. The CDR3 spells CASSLSLAGGLRETQYF. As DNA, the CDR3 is TGTGCCAGCAGCTTATCGCTAGCGGGGGGCCTCCGGGAGACCCAGTACTTC.

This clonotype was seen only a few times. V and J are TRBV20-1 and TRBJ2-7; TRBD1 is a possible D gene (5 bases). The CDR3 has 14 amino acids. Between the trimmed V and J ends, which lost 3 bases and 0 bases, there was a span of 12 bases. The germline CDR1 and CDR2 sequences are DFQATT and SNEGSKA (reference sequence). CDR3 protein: CSASTRQYSYEQYF. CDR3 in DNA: TGCAGTGCTAGCACCCGACAGTACTCCTACGAGCAGTACTTC.

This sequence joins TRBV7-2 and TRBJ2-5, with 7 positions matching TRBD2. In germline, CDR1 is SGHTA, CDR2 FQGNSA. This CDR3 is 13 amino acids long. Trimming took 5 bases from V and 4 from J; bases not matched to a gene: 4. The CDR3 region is CASSPWGGETQYF. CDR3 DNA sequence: TGTGCCAGCAGCCCCTGGGGGGGAGAGACCCAGTACTTC. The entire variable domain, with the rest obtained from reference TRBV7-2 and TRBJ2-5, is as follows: GAGVSQSPSNKVTEKGKDVELRCDPISGHTALYWYRQSLGQGLEFLIYFQGNSAPDKSGLPSDRFSAERTGGSVSTLTIQRTQQEDSAVYLCASSPWGGETQYFGPGTRLLVL.

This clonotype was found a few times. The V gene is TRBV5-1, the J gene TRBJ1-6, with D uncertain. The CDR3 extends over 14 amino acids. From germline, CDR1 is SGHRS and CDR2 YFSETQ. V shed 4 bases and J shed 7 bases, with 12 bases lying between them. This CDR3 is CASSRENANSPLHF. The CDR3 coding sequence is TGCGCCAGCAGCCGAGAAAACGCCAATTCACCCCTCCACTTT. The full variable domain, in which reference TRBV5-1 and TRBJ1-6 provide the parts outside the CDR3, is KAGVTQTPRYLIKTRGQQVTLSCSPISGHRSVSWYQQTPGQGLQFLFEYFSETQRNKGNFPGRFSGRQFSNSRSEMNVSTLELGDSALYLCASSRENANSPLHFGNGTRLTVT.

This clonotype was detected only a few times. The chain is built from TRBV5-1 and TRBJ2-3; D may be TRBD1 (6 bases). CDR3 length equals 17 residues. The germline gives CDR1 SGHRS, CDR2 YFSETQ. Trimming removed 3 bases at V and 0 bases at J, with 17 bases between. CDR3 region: CASSSGELTGSTDTQYF. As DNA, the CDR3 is TGCGCCAGCAGCTCGGGCGAACTGACAGGAAGCACAGATACGCAGTATTTT. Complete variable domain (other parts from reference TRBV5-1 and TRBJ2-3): KAGVTQTPRYLIKTRGQQVTLSCSPISGHRSVSWYQQTPGQGLQFLFEYFSETQRNKGNFPGRFSGRQFSNSRSEMNVSTLELGDSALYLCASSSGELTGSTDTQYFGPGTRLTVL.

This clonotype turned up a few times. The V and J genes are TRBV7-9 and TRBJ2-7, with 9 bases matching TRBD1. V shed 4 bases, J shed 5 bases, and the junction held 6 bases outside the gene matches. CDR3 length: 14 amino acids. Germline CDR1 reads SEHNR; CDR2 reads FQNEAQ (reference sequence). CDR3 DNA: TGTGCCAGCAGCTCGGGACAGGGAGTCGACGAGCAGTACTTC. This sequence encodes CASSSGQGVDEQYF.

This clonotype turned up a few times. The CDR3 region has the DNA TGTGCCAGCAGTTTACTGAGGACAGGATACAATGAGCAGTTCTTC. This translates into CASSLLRTGYNEQFF. The chain combines TRBV12-3 or TRBV12-4 with TRBJ2-1; 7 positions agree with TRBD1. V trimming: 2 bases; J trimming: 4 bases; junction bases outside the gene matches: 5. CDR3 length equals 15 residues.

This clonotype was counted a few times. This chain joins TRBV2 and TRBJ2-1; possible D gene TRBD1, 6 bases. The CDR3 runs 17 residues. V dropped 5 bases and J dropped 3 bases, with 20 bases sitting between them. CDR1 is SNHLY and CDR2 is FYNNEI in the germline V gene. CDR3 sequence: CASSQLGFGGIYNEQFF. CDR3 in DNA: TGTGCCAGCAGTCAATTGGGGTTTGGGGGCATCTACAATGAGCAGTTCTTC.

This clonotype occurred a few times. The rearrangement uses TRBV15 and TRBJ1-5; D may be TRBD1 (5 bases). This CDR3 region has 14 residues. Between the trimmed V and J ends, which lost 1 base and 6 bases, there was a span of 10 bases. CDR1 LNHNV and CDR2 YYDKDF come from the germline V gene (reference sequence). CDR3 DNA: TGTGCCACCAGCAGAGGGGGGAAGGGTCAGCCCCAGCATTTT. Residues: CATSRGGKGQPQHF.

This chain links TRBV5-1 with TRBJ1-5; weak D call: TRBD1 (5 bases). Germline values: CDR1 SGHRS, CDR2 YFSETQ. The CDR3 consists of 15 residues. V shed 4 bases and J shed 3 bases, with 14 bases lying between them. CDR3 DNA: TGCGCCAGCAGCCCCTGGGGGGAGTTCAATCAGCCCCAGCATTTT. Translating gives CASSPWGEFNQPQHF. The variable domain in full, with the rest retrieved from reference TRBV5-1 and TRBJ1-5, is KAGVTQTPRYLIKTRGQQVTLSCSPISGHRSVSWYQQTPGQGLQFLFEYFSETQRNKGNFPGRFSGRQFSNSRSEMNVSTLELGDSALYLCASSPWGEFNQPQHFGDGTRLSIL.

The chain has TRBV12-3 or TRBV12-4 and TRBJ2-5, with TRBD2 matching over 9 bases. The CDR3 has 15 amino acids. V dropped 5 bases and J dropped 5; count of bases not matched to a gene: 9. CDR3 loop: CASSLSGGTGETQYF. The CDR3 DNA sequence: TGTGCCAGCAGTCTTAGCGGGGGAACGGGTGAGACCCAGTACTTC.

The CDR3 DNA reads as TGTGCCAGCAGTTTATGGATTTGGGGGAACACTGAAGCTTTCTTT. Translated: CASSLWIWGNTEAFF. This chain uses TRBV28 with TRBJ1-1, with unresolved D. Germline V gene lookup returns CDR1 MDHEN and CDR2 SYDVKM. The V end lost 0 bases, the J end lost 1 base, and 9 bases lay between the germline ends. The length of the CDR3 is 15 residues.

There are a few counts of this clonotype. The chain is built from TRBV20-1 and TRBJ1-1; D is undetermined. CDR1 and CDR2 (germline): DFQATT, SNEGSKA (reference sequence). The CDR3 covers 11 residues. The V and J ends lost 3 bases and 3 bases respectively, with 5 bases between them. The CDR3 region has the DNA TGCAGTGCTAGGCAGTACACTGAAGCTTTCTTT. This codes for CSARQYTEAFF.

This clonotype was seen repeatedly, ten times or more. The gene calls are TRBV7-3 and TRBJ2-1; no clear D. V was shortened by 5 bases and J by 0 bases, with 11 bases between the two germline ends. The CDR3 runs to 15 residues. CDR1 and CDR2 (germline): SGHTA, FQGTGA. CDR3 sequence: CASSPSASSYNEQFF. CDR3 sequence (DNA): TGTGCCAGCAGCCCCAGTGCGAGCTCCTACAATGAGCAGTTCTTC.

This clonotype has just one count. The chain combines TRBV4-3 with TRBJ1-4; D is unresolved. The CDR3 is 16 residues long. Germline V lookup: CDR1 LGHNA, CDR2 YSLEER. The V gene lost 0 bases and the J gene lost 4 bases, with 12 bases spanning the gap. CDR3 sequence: CASSQDGGRVNEKLFF. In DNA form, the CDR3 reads TGCGCCAGCAGCCAAGATGGAGGACGAGTTAATGAAAAACTGTTTTTT.

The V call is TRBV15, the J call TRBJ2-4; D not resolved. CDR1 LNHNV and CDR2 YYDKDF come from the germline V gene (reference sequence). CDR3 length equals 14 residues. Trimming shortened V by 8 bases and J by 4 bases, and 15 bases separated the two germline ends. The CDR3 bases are TGTGCCACCGCAGTGTCGGGTGGGAAAAACATTCAGTACTTC. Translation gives CATAVSGGKNIQYF. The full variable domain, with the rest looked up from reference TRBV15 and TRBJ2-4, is DAMVIQNPRYQVTQFGKPVTLSCSQTLNHNVMYWYQQKSSQAPKLLFHYYDKDFNNEADTPDNFQSRRPNTSFCFLDIRSPGLGDTAMYLCATAVSGGKNIQYFGAGTRLSVL.